These 21 T cell receptor beta chains originate from one sample sequenced in a study of cytomegalovirus exposure and HLA in healthy donors. Here immunoSEQ multiplex PCR was the method, and the copy in TCRdb shows in-frame clones only, minus some. The sample includes about 280,000 clones, just over 85% of them seen just once. The sample was PBMCs. Receptors originate from a woman younger than 30 in good health and CMV-seronegative.

The J gene is TRBJ1-4, the V gene TRBV28; 7 bases are shared with TRBD1. CDR1 and CDR2 from the germline V gene are MDHEN and SYDVKM. The CDR3 length is 17 residues. V was pared by 3 bases and J by 6 bases, with 13 bases of the junction left unmatched. CDR3: CASSFPPRAGGDEKLFF. The CDR3 DNA is TGTGCCAGCAGTTTCCCCCCTCGTGCAGGGGGTGATGAAAAACTGTTTTTT. The full variable domain, its missing parts supplied by reference TRBV28 and TRBJ1-4, is DVKVTQSSRYLVKRTGEKVFLECVQDMDHENMFWYRQDPGLGLRLIYFSYDVKMKEKGDIPEGYSVSREKKERFSLILESASTNQTSMYLCASSFPPRAGGDEKLFFGSGTQLSVL.

This sequence joins TRBV7-6 and TRBJ2-2; 9 nucleotides match TRBD1. Trimming took 5 bases from V and 1 from J; bases not matched to a gene: 5. The CDR3 covers 16 residues. Per the germline V gene, CDR1 is SGHVS and CDR2 is FNYEAQ. CDR3 coding DNA: TGTGCCAGCAGCGCGGAGGGACAGGGGAACACCGGGGAGCTGTTTTTT. Translation: CASSAEGQGNTGELFF. Based on the CDR3 plus reference TRBV7-6 and TRBJ2-2, the full variable domain is GAGVSQSPRYKVTKRGQDVALRCDPISGHVSLYWYRQALGQGPEFLTYFNYEAQQDKSGLPNDRFSAERPEGSISTLTIQRTEQRDSAMYRCASSAEGQGNTGELFFGEGSRLTVL.

The chain is built from TRBV29-1 and TRBJ2-3; 8 bases match TRBD1. J lost 5 bases, V lost 6 bases, and 19 bases had no gene match. The CDR3 loop spans 17 amino acids. The germline V gene has CDR1 SQVTM and CDR2 ANQGSEA. The DNA of the CDR3 is TGCAGCGTCGGAAATGACAGGGGCCGACCGCTCCGAGATACGCAGTATTTT. Amino acids: CSVGNDRGRPLRDTQYF.

The chain is built from TRBV5-1 and TRBJ2-2; D is perhaps TRBD1 (6 bases). The CDR3 runs to 17 residues. Germline loops: CDR1 SGHRS, CDR2 YFSETQ. The V end lost 3 bases, the J end lost 3 bases, and 18 bases lay between the germline ends. CDR3: CASSSEGQKGYTGELFF. The CDR3 DNA sequence: TGCGCCAGCAGCTCCGAGGGACAAAAGGGGTACACCGGGGAGCTGTTTTTT.

V gene TRBV7-8 combines with J gene TRBJ2-5; TRBD2 is a possible D gene (6 bases). The V and J ends lost 3 bases and 9 bases respectively, with 20 bases between them. Germline V gene lookup returns CDR1 SGHVS and CDR2 FQNEAQ. This CDR3 region has 15 residues. The CDR3 DNA follows: TGTGCCAGCAGCTTCCCGGGACTCCCGTCGTGGGCCCAGTACTTC. Translation: CASSFPGLPSWAQYF.

V gene TRBV6-6 combines with J gene TRBJ1-3, with TRBD1 as a possible D gene (5 bases). Trimming shortened V by 8 bases and J by 0 bases, and 11 bases separated the two germline ends. Germline V gene sequence: CDR1 MNHNY, CDR2 SVGAGI (reference sequence). The CDR3 has 14 residues. The CDR3 nucleotides are TGTGCCAGCGGCAGGGCTGACTCTGGAAACACCATATATTTT. Protein: CASGRADSGNTIYF.

On this clone itself: Mismatch with germline at one junction end may stem from a read error. The rearrangement links TRBV7-7 to TRBJ2-5; no definite D call. Germline-derived CDR1 and CDR2 are SSHAT and FNYEAQ (reference sequence). The CDR3 length is 14 residues. The CDR3: CASSLPLPSYRQYF. DNA for the CDR3: TGTGCTAGCAGCTTACCCCTTCCGTCTTACCGGCAGTACTTC.

This chain connects TRBV7-9 to TRBJ1-5; no definite D call. V dropped 5 bases and J dropped 6 bases, with 8 bases sitting between them. Germline values: CDR1 SEHNR, CDR2 FQNEAQ (reference sequence). This CDR3 has 12 residues. The CDR3 nucleotides are TGTGCCAGCAGCCTCGGGGTTCAGCCCCAGCATTTT. This sequence encodes CASSLGVQPQHF. The full variable domain, in which reference TRBV7-9 and TRBJ1-5 provide the parts outside the CDR3, is DTGVSQNPRHKITKRGQNVTFRCDPISEHNRLYWYRQTLGQGPEFLTYFQNEAQLEKSRLLSDRFSAERPKGSFSTLEIQRTEQGDSAMYLCASSLGVQPQHFGDGTRLSIL.

V usage is TRBV21-1 and J usage is TRBJ2-1; TRBD1, the table's D call, lacks a check against the DNA. TRBV21-1 is a listed pseudogene. The CDR3 totals 14 residues. CDR3 loop: CASSNGTVNNEQFF. The CDR3 nucleotides are TGTGCCAGCAGCAACGGGACAGTTAACAATGAGCAGTTCTTC.

In this sample, this clone turned up a few times. The chain employs TRBV6-5 and TRBJ1-2; no clear D gene. V was shortened by 6 bases and J by 0 bases, with 8 bases between the two germline ends. CDR3 length: 13 amino acids. CDR1 and CDR2 (germline): MNHEY, SVGAGI. CDR3: CASSPTSNYGYTF. The CDR3 nucleotides read TGTGCCAGCAGCCCGACATCTAACTATGGCTACACCTTC.

The rearrangement joins TRBV6-4 to TRBJ2-1; the match to TRBD2 covers 14 bases. V trimming: 3 bases; J trimming: 6 bases; junction bases outside the gene matches: 4. The CDR3 spans 16 residues. Germline lookup yields CDR1 MRHNA and CDR2 SNTAGT. CDR3 DNA sequence: TGTGCCAGCAGTGAGATTGGGACTAGCGGGAGCAATGAGCAGTTCTTC. It yields the protein CASSEIGTSGSNEQFF.

The chain uses TRBV30 and TRBJ1-4; D remains ambiguous. V lost 5 bases and J 1 base, leaving 8 bases between the germline ends. The germline CDR1 and CDR2 sequences are GTSNPN and SVGIG (reference sequence). The CDR3 contains 13 residues. The CDR3 sequence is CAWSRETNEKLFF. The CDR3 bases are TGTGCCTGGTCAAGAGAAACTAATGAAAAACTGTTTTTT.

V usage is TRBV29-1 and J usage is TRBJ1-1; D may be TRBD1 (6 bases). The CDR3 covers 12 residues. The ends were cut back, 7 bases at V and 6 bases at J, with 15 bases in the middle. CDR1 is SQVTM and CDR2 is ANQGSEA in the germline V gene. The CDR3 loop reads CSAGRGSAEAFF. CDR3 nucleotides: TGCAGCGCCGGGAGGGGGAGCGCTGAAGCTTTCTTT.

Only one count was recorded for this clone. The chain links TRBV9 to TRBJ1-4; TRBD1 is a possible D gene (6 bases). Trimming removed 4 bases at V and 5 bases at J, with 15 bases between. The germline CDR1 and CDR2 sequences are SGDLS and YYNGEE. This CDR3 comprises 15 residues. The CDR3 region is CASSPAGGGNEKLFF. The CDR3 DNA is TGTGCCAGCAGCCCAGCGGGGGGCGGAAATGAAAAACTGTTTTTT.

This rearrangement joins TRBV11-3 to TRBJ2-7; 7 nucleotides match TRBD1. Trimming took 1 base from V and 3 from J; bases not matched to a gene: 6. CDR1 and CDR2 (germline): SGHNT, YENEEA. This CDR3 spans 15 amino acids. CDR3 sequence: CASSLGQGRGYEQYF. The CDR3 DNA reads as TGTGCCAGCAGCTTAGGACAGGGACGAGGCTACGAGCAGTACTTC.

Only one count was recorded for this clone. This rearrangement joins TRBV21-1 to TRBJ1-3; whether TRBD1, the table's D call, matches the DNA was not checked. TRBV21-1 is a pseudogene locus. This CDR3 region has 15 residues. CDR3 DNA: TGTGCCAGCAAAAACAGGGGGCACCCTGGAAACACCATATATTTT. This sequence encodes CASKNRGHPGNTIYF.

This chain links TRBV10-2 with TRBJ2-1, with 9 bases fitting TRBD2. V trimming: 5 bases; J trimming: 3 bases; junction bases outside the gene matches: 8. CDR1 and CDR2 from the germline V gene are WSHSY and SAAADI. The CDR3 sequence is 16 residues long. CDR3 protein: CASSSSLAGLYNEQFF. CDR3 in DNA: TGCGCCAGCAGTTCCAGTCTAGCGGGACTCTACAATGAGCAGTTCTTC.

This clone was seen once. Given a much more abundant clone one base away, this may be a read error. The chain carries TRBV6-4 and TRBJ2-3, with 12 bases identical to TRBD2. V was clipped by 4 bases and J by 1 base; unmatched bases: 0. The CDR3 contains 15 residues. Germline assignment: CDR1 MRHNA and CDR2 SNTAGT. The CDR3 sequence is CASSGTSGGTDTQYF. DNA of the CDR3: TGTGCCAGCAGTGGGACTAGCGGGGGCACAGATACGCAGTATTTT.

This clone was counted a few times. V gene TRBV7-7 combines with J gene TRBJ2-5; perhaps TRBD2 as D (6 bases). This CDR3 has 14 residues. The germline V gene has CDR1 SSHAT and CDR2 FNYEAQ (reference sequence). Trimming cost V 4 bases and J 5 bases, with 14 bases left between them. CDR3 bases: TGTGCCAGCAGCTCCCGCTCGGGGAGGGAGACCCAGTACTTC. This translates into CASSSRSGRETQYF.

This clone was detected a few times. The chain couples TRBV11-1 to TRBJ2-1, with no clear D. The CDR3 consists of 14 residues. V dropped 1 base and J dropped 4 bases, with 8 bases sitting between them. Germline CDR1 and CDR2: SGHAT and FQDESV (reference sequence). The CDR3 reads CASSLEQIYNEQFF. Here the CDR3 DNA reads TGTGCCAGCAGCTTAGAACAGATATACAATGAGCAGTTCTTC.

This rearrangement joins TRBV19 to TRBJ2-3; possible D gene TRBD2, 6 bases. CDR1 is LNHDA, CDR2 SQIVND, per germline (reference sequence). Trimming took off 3 bases at V and 2 bases at J, with 9 bases between the two ends. This CDR3 has 14 residues. The DNA of the CDR3 is TGTGCCAGTAGTATCTCTAGCGACACAGATACGCAGTATTTT. This sequence encodes CASSISSDTDTQYF.